This T cell receptor (beta chain) was profiled in a study of blood T cell repertoires in COVID-19. Measured with immunoSEQ multiplex PCR; TCRdb has only the in-frame clones, and not every one. The profile shows some 260,000 clones, approximately 86% of them singletons. The CDR3 length is 14 residues. The chain couples TRBV12-1 to TRBJ2-4; the table names TRBD2, a call not compared with the DNA. TRBV12-1 is labeled a pseudogene. The source material was peripheral blood. The sequence came from a human donor in a cohort sampled during active COVID-19. The CDR3 here is CASSPPFPPVFQYF. The DNA of the CDR3 is TGTGCCAGCAGCCCGCCTTTCCCTCCGGTATTTCAGTACTTC.